These 28 T cell receptor beta chains were all obtained from the same sample, sequenced in a study of blood T cell repertoires in COVID-19. TCRdb's copy holds only in-frame clones and misses some; the assay was immunoSEQ multiplex PCR. The repertoire has 240,000 or so clones, approximately 80% of them found once; the top ten carry approximately 3.5%. Sequencing used peripheral blood. The receptors were sampled from a woman younger than 35 with acute or convalescent COVID-19.

The rearrangement links TRBV30 to TRBJ1-1, with D tentatively TRBD1 (6 bases). Germline assignment: CDR1 GTSNPN and CDR2 SVGIG (reference sequence). This CDR3 is 13 amino acids long. Trimming removed 5 bases from V and 7 bases from J, with 17 bases in between. CDR3 DNA sequence: TGTGCCTGGGAACCGACAGGACGGGGTGAAGCTTTCTTT. Encoded protein: CAWEPTGRGEAFF. Complete variable domain (other parts from reference TRBV30 and TRBJ1-1): SQTIHQWPATLVQPVGSPLSLECTVEGTSNPNLYWYRQAAGRGLQLLFYSVGIGQISSEVPQNLSASRPQDRQFILSSKKLLLSDSGFYLCAWEPTGRGEAFFGQGTRLTVV.

The J gene is TRBJ2-3, the V gene TRBV28, with 7 nucleotides matching TRBD2. Germline values: CDR1 MDHEN, CDR2 SYDVKM. The ends lost 10 bases at V and 0 bases at J; junction bases unmatched: 7. CDR3 length: 14 residues. The DNA of the CDR3 is TGTGCCACCCGCTCTAGCGGTAGCACAGATACGCAGTATTTT. Encoded protein: CATRSSGSTDTQYF.

This clone has more than one count but fewer than ten. The chain combines TRBV7-6 with TRBJ1-1, with 7 bases lining up with TRBD1. V trimming: 3 bases; J trimming: 1 base; junction bases outside the gene matches: 5. The CDR3 has 15 residues. Germline-derived CDR1 and CDR2 are SGHVS and FNYEAQ. The CDR3 region has the DNA TGTGCCAGCAGCTTGAACTCAGGGGGGAACACTGAAGCTTTCTTT. The encoded protein is CASSLNSGGNTEAFF.

The rearrangement links TRBV19 to TRBJ2-5, with 7 bases identical to TRBD2. The germline CDR1 and CDR2 sequences are LNHDA and SQIVND (reference sequence). The V segment lost 4 bases and the J segment 3 bases; nucleotides outside the gene matches: 14. The CDR3 has 17 residues. CDR3 sequence (DNA): TGTGCCAGTAGTACCCATTCGACTAGCTTGAGGGAAGAGACCCAGTACTTC. Translation gives CASSTHSTSLREETQYF.

V gene TRBV6-5 combines with J gene TRBJ1-2; 8 nucleotides match TRBD1. Trimming cost V 5 bases and J 2 bases; bases outside gene matches: 4. The germline CDR1 and CDR2 sequences are MNHEY and SVGAGI. CDR3 size: 14 residues. The CDR3 DNA follows: TGTGCCAGCAGTAGAACAGGGGGAAACTATGGCTACACCTTC. As protein: CASSRTGGNYGYTF.

V gene TRBV5-1 combines with J gene TRBJ1-5; D may be TRBD1 (5 bases). V shed 4 bases and J shed 7 bases, with 15 bases lying between them. The CDR3 consists of 14 residues. Germline V gene lookup returns CDR1 SGHRS and CDR2 YFSETQ. The CDR3 loop is CASSPRGGSQPQHF. The CDR3 region has the DNA TGCGCCAGCAGCCCCCGGGGGGGGAGCCAGCCCCAGCATTTT. Full variable domain (missing parts from reference TRBV5-1 and TRBJ1-5): KAGVTQTPRYLIKTRGQQVTLSCSPISGHRSVSWYQQTPGQGLQFLFEYFSETQRNKGNFPGRFSGRQFSNSRSEMNVSTLELGDSALYLCASSPRGGSQPQHFGDGTRLSIL.

The chain combines TRBV7-9 with TRBJ1-4, with D unclear. Trimming stripped 2 bases from V and 4 bases from J, with 14 bases between. The germline CDR1 and CDR2 sequences are SEHNR and FQNEAQ (reference sequence). The CDR3 loop spans 16 amino acids. The CDR3 region is CASSLIPAGYNEKLFF. Here the CDR3 DNA reads TGTGCCAGCAGCTTAATTCCTGCGGGGTATAATGAAAAACTGTTTTTT.

This clone was counted a few times. Here the CDR3 DNA reads TGTGCCAGCTCCGGTTCCGAGGGGGGCAATCAGCCCCAGCATTTT. It is translated as CASSGSEGGNQPQHF. The genes are TRBV18 and TRBJ1-5; maybe TRBD1 (6 bases). Trimming pared 6 bases from V and 2 bases from J, leaving 14 bases between. The germline gives CDR1 KGHSH, CDR2 LQKENI. The CDR3 is 15 residues long.

This clone showed up just once. The chain joins TRBV14 to TRBJ2-3; possible D gene TRBD2, 6 bases. Trimming stripped 1 base from V and 2 bases from J, with 13 bases between. CDR1 and CDR2 (germline): SGHDN, FVKESK. This CDR3 has 16 amino acids. CDR3 loop: CASSQVFGGNTDTQYF. The CDR3 DNA sequence: TGTGCCAGCAGCCAAGTTTTCGGGGGAAACACAGATACGCAGTATTTT.

V usage is TRBV30 and J usage is TRBJ1-6; D is unclear. There are 13 residues in the CDR3. CDR1 is GTSNPN, CDR2 SVGIG, per germline (reference sequence). The ends were cut back, 4 bases at V and 5 bases at J, with 9 bases in the middle. The CDR3 coding sequence is TGTGCCTGGACGCGTTTCGATAATTCACCCCTCCACTTT. Protein: CAWTRFDNSPLHF.

The chain has TRBV2 and TRBJ2-3; the match to TRBD2 covers 13 bases. CDR1 SNHLY and CDR2 FYNNEI come from the germline V gene. The length of the CDR3 is 14 residues. V trimming: 8 bases; J trimming: 8 bases; junction bases outside the gene matches: 7. The CDR3 protein is CASPGLAGAGTQYF. As DNA, the CDR3 is TGTGCCAGCCCCGGACTAGCGGGAGCGGGTACGCAGTATTTT.

This clone was seen more than once but under ten times. The chain is built from TRBV27 and TRBJ2-7; 11 nucleotides line up with TRBD2. Germline-derived CDR1 and CDR2 are MNHEY and SMNVEV (reference sequence). This CDR3 has 15 residues. After removal of 5 bases from V and 7 bases from J, the junction contained 10 bases not matched to a gene. The CDR3 nucleotides are TGTGCCAGCAGTCTAATTAGCGGGAGGGCGGTTGAGCAGTACTTC. Its protein is CASSLISGRAVEQYF.

The table lists this clone with a few counts. The chain links TRBV4-1 to TRBJ2-4, with a weak D call TRBD1 (7 bases). Germline CDR1 reads MGHRA; CDR2 reads YSYEKL. V was shortened by 6 bases and J by 2 bases, with 20 bases between the two germline ends. The CDR3 covers 17 residues. CDR3 sequence (DNA): TGCGCCAGCAGTAGGGAAGTGGGGGGACAGACCAAAAACATTCAGTACTTC. This encodes CASSREVGGQTKNIQYF.

This chain joins TRBV18 and TRBJ1-2; D may be TRBD1 (6 bases). The ends were cut back, 2 bases at V and 3 bases at J, with 13 bases in the middle. CDR1 is KGHSH, CDR2 LQKENI, per germline. This CDR3 contains 15 residues. CDR3 residues: CASSPDLTGHYGYTF. The CDR3 nucleotides read TGTGCCAGCTCACCAGATTTGACAGGACACTATGGCTACACCTTC. The whole variable domain, remainder taken from reference TRBV18 and TRBJ1-2, is NAGVMQNPRHLVRRRGQEARLRCSPMKGHSHVYWYRQLPEEGLKFMVYLQKENIIDESGMPKERFSAEFPKEGPSILRIQQVVRGDSAAYFCASSPDLTGHYGYTFGSGTRLTVV.

This clone was picked up one time. The V gene is TRBV6-5, the J gene TRBJ1-2, with 8 bases identical to TRBD1. V lost 7 bases to trimming and J lost 8 bases; unmatched junction nucleotides: 15. The CDR3 runs 15 residues. Germline loops: CDR1 MNHEY, CDR2 SVGAGI. In DNA form, the CDR3 reads TGTGCCAGCACCGAATCCCCCTGGACAGGGATGGGCTACACCTTC. Amino acid sequence: CASTESPWTGMGYTF.

The chain recombines TRBV4-1 with TRBJ2-5; 7 bases agree with TRBD1. CDR3 length equals 16 residues. The V segment lost 0 bases and the J segment 2 bases; nucleotides outside the gene matches: 6. The V gene's germline CDR1 is MGHRA and CDR2 YSYEKL. CDR3 sequence reads: CASSQETGWVQETQYF. The CDR3, as DNA: TGCGCCAGCAGCCAAGAGACAGGGTGGGTACAAGAGACCCAGTACTTC.

V gene TRBV27 combines with J gene TRBJ2-3; 8 bases agree with TRBD1. Germline V gene sequence: CDR1 MNHEY, CDR2 SMNVEV (reference sequence). The V and J ends lost 3 bases and 6 bases, in that order; junction bases with no gene match: 5. This CDR3 is built from 14 residues. In DNA, the CDR3 is TGTGCCAGCAGTTTGGCAGGGGGCATCGATACGCAGTATTTT. Its translation: CASSLAGGIDTQYF.

This chain links TRBV6-2 or TRBV6-3 with TRBJ2-1; 8 positions match TRBD2. The V gene's germline CDR1 is MNHEY and CDR2 SVGEGT. Unmatched junction bases numbered 13, after V lost 5 bases and J lost 1 base. The CDR3 has 18 amino acids. CDR3 nucleotide sequence: TGTGCCAGCAGTCAACGAGGGGCTAGCGGGCTTTCCTACAATGAGCAGTTCTTC. The encoded protein is CASSQRGASGLSYNEQFF.

CDR3 loop: CATSRVRDSTDTQYF. In DNA, the CDR3 is TGTGCCACCAGCAGAGTGAGGGATAGCACAGATACGCAGTATTTT. The chain links TRBV15 to TRBJ2-3, with D possibly TRBD2 on 5 matching bases. The V end was cut by 1 base, the J end by 0 bases, with 8 bases between. CDR3 size: 15 residues. Germline CDR1 is LNHNV and CDR2 is YYDKDF (reference sequence).

V and J are TRBV11-2 and TRBJ2-2; TRBD2 matches 7 bases. The junction had 11 bases not matched to a gene; V was cut back by 5 bases and J by 2 bases. CDR1 and CDR2 (germline): SGHAT, FQNNGV. This CDR3 region has 17 residues. In nucleotides, the CDR3 is TGTGCCAGCAGCCCCCTCCCAGCGGGGCAAAACACCGGGGAGCTGTTTTTT. Protein sequence: CASSPLPAGQNTGELFF.

The V call is TRBV11-2, the J call TRBJ1-4; D is uncertain. The CDR3 has 14 residues. The V gene's germline CDR1 is SGHAT and CDR2 FQNNGV. V shed 0 bases and J shed 11 bases, with 13 bases lying between them. CDR3 sequence: CASSLEGWGGKLFF. In nucleotides, the CDR3 is TGTGCCAGCAGCTTAGAGGGCTGGGGAGGTAAACTGTTTTTT. The complete variable domain, with remaining parts taken from reference TRBV11-2 and TRBJ1-4, reads EAGVAQSPRYKIIEKRQSVAFWCNPISGHATLYWYQQILGQGPKLLIQFQNNGVVDDSQLPKDRFSAERLKGVDSTLKIQPAKLEDSAVYLCASSLEGWGGKLFFGSGTQLSVL.

The gene calls are TRBV5-4 and TRBJ1-1, with a weak D call TRBD1 (6 bases). This CDR3 region has 16 residues. V lost 4 bases and J lost 3, with 19 bases in between. Germline assignment: CDR1 SGHNT and CDR2 YYREEE (reference sequence). CDR3 protein: CASSPRRTYRDTEAFF. DNA for the CDR3: TGTGCCAGCAGCCCAAGGCGGACCTACAGGGACACTGAAGCTTTCTTT.

The V and J genes are TRBV7-3 and TRBJ2-1, with D perhaps TRBD2 (5 bases). The ends were cut back, 1 base at V and 4 bases at J, with 14 bases in the middle. CDR1 is SGHTA and CDR2 is FQGTGA in the germline V gene. The CDR3 covers 16 residues. The chain's CDR3 is CASSLRGRETYNEQFF. The CDR3 bases are TGTGCCAGCAGCTTAAGGGGTAGGGAGACTTACAATGAGCAGTTCTTC.

The rearrangement joins TRBV19 to TRBJ2-5, with a weak D call TRBD1 (6 bases). The CDR3 covers 12 residues. Germline CDR1 reads LNHDA; CDR2 reads SQIVND (reference sequence). Deletions cut 4 bases from V and 5 bases from J, with 8 bases between. The CDR3 nucleotides read TGTGCCAGTAGTAGGGGGCTCGAGACCCAGTACTTC. It codes for CASSRGLETQYF.

The chain carries TRBV7-2 and TRBJ2-3, with 8 bases fitting TRBD1. Germline V gene data show CDR1 as SGHTA and CDR2 as FQGNSA. The CDR3 spans 16 residues. V lost 4 bases, J lost 0 bases, and 6 bases stayed unmatched. CDR3 nucleotides: TGTGCCAGCAGCTCCATAGGGACAGGTAGCACAGATACGCAGTATTTT. As protein: CASSSIGTGSTDTQYF.

V usage is TRBV4-3 and J usage is TRBJ2-7; 10 nucleotides line up with TRBD2. Germline CDR1 LGHNA, CDR2 YSLEER. After removal of 0 bases from V and 7 bases from J, the junction contained 9 bases not matched to a gene. This CDR3 has 16 amino acids. CDR3 sequence reads: CASSQDSLAGVSEQYF. DNA of the CDR3: TGCGCCAGCAGCCAAGATAGCCTAGCGGGAGTTTCGGAGCAGTACTTC.

The chain combines TRBV30 with TRBJ2-1; TRBD2 is a possible D gene (7 bases). CDR3 size: 14 residues. The ends were cut back, 1 base at V and 11 bases at J, with 18 bases in the middle. The germline CDR1 and CDR2 sequences are GTSNPN and SVGIG (reference sequence). The CDR3 DNA reads as TGTGCCTGGAGTGAAGGGGGGGGACTAAAAAAGCAGTTCTTC. It encodes CAWSEGGGLKKQFF.

The chain employs TRBV5-3 and TRBJ2-7; D gene unclear. TRBV5-3 is an ORF; its function is uncertain. The length of the CDR3 is 13 residues. Trimming took off 5 bases at V and 6 bases at J, with 15 bases between the two ends. This CDR3 is CARRVGVPLEQYF. CDR3 DNA: TGTGCCAGAAGGGTCGGAGTTCCCCTCGAGCAGTACTTC.